This T cell receptor (beta chain) was retrieved from a study of shared clonotypes between healthy human individuals. Regarding this clone: A clone one base away is much larger, so this may be a read error.

This CDR3 comprises 14 residues. The germline V gene encodes CDR1 SGHRS and CDR2 YFSETQ. Trimming left V 4 bases short and J 15 bases short, with 20 bases between. Only in-frame clones appear in the TCRdb table, and some are missing; sequencing was by immunoSEQ multiplex PCR. The data show around 500,000 clones, with approximately 82% seen just once and 12% held by the top ten. Sample: PBMCs. The source of this sequence is a woman between 35 and 50 years old in good health. Some clones in this sample may be carry-over from other donors' samples. The chain combines TRBV5-1 with TRBJ1-6, with D perhaps TRBD1 (6 bases). CDR3 region: CASSLGTRAADLHF. CDR3 sequence (DNA): TGCGCCAGCAGCCTAGGGACACGGGCTGCGGACCTCCACTTT.